These 14 T cell receptor beta chains share one sample of origin, sequenced in a study of T-cell reconstitution after alpha-beta-depleted transplantation in children. TCRbeta library construction was performed incorporating unique molecular identifiers. MiXCR, run by TCRdb on the PCR reads, gives a single entry per CDR3 protein. The repertoire includes about 600,000 distinct CDR3 sequences, roughly 23% of them detected once, and over 12% sits in the top ten. This specimen was PBMCs, mostly from graft donor cells, taken 360 days after TCRalphabeta/CD19-depleted stem cell transplant. Receptor source: a boy in the first two years of life who had a stem cell transplant for acute myeloid leukemia, so the T cells may come from the graft donor.

The chain combines TRBV20-1 with TRBJ1-6; D remains ambiguous. Deletions cut 5 bases from V and 0 bases from J, with 14 bases between. The CDR3 runs to 16 residues. Germline assignment: CDR1 DFQATT and CDR2 SNEGSKA (reference sequence). CDR3 region: CSAQPGARSYNSPLHF. DNA for the CDR3: TGCAGTGCTCAACCCGGTGCCCGCTCCTATAATTCACCCCTCCACTTT.

There are many counts of this clonotype. This chain's CDR3 is CASSQGYESYNEQFF. In nucleotides, the CDR3 is TGTGCCAGCAGCCAAGGTTACGAGTCCTACAATGAGCAGTTCTTC. The chain combines TRBV4-2 with TRBJ2-1; D remains ambiguous. CDR3 length equals 15 residues. CDR1 LGHNA and CDR2 YNFKEQ come from the germline V gene. V was shortened by 1 base and J by 1 base, with 8 bases between the two germline ends.

This clonotype came up a few times. This chain joins TRBV20-1 and TRBJ1-3; the D gene is possibly TRBD1 (6 bases). The CDR3 extends over 16 amino acids. Germline V gives CDR1 DFQATT, CDR2 SNEGSKA (reference sequence). The ends were cut back, 2 bases at V and 11 bases at J, with 25 bases in the middle. The CDR3 is CSARWTGPTGRVAIYF. The CDR3 bases are TGCAGTGCTAGATGGACTGGCCCAACAGGGCGAGTCGCCATATATTTT.

This clonotype was observed a few times. The chain links TRBV6-1 to TRBJ2-3; possibly TRBD1 or TRBD2 for D (6 bases each). Germline V gene lookup returns CDR1 MNHNS and CDR2 SASEGT. V was cut by 6 bases and J by 6 bases, with 16 bases left in between. The CDR3 is 14 amino acids. CDR3 sequence reads: CASRTQGGIDTQYF. CDR3 nucleotides: TGTGCCAGCAGGACACAGGGCGGGATTGATACGCAGTATTTT.

This chain links TRBV20-1 with TRBJ2-3; TRBD1 matches at 7 bases. The CDR3 is 15 residues long. Per the germline V gene, CDR1 is DFQATT and CDR2 is SNEGSKA (reference sequence). J lost 6 bases, V lost 0 bases, and 9 bases had no gene match. This CDR3 reads CSARDTGEVGDTQYF. CDR3 coding DNA: TGCAGTGCTAGAGACACAGGGGAAGTCGGGGATACGCAGTATTTT.

The rearrangement links TRBV4-3 to TRBJ2-1; 9 positions match TRBD2. Germline CDR1 reads LGHNA; CDR2 reads YSLEER. The CDR3 totals 16 residues. Trimming at V came to 1 base and at J to 3 bases, leaving 4 bases not matched to a gene. CDR3 sequence reads: CASSQGRSGGYNEQFF. The CDR3 region has the DNA TGCGCCAGCAGCCAAGGGCGTAGCGGGGGCTACAATGAGCAGTTCTTC.

This clonotype was picked up many times. The chain carries TRBV20-1 and TRBJ2-5; TRBD2 is a possible D gene (5 bases). CDR1 and CDR2 from the germline V gene are DFQATT and SNEGSKA (reference sequence). The CDR3 loop spans 14 amino acids. V was pared by 4 bases and J by 4 bases, with 16 bases between. As DNA, the CDR3 is TGCAGTGCTAACCATAGGGCGGGTAGAGAGACCCAGTACTTC. Its protein product is CSANHRAGRETQYF.

This clonotype was detected only a few times. V and J are TRBV12-3 or TRBV12-4 and TRBJ1-5; D gene uncertain. This CDR3 is 13 amino acids long. Trimming stripped 3 bases from V and 1 base from J, with 4 bases between. CDR3 nucleotides: TGTGCCAGCAGTTTCCTGAGCAATCAGCCCCAGCATTTT. Translation: CASSFLSNQPQHF.

The V gene is TRBV12-3 or TRBV12-4, the J gene TRBJ2-7; a possible D gene is TRBD1 (6 bases). The CDR3 totals 14 residues. The V gene lost 6 bases and the J gene lost 2 bases, with 14 bases spanning the gap. This CDR3 reads CASRSRTGTYEQYF. CDR3 in DNA: TGTGCCAGCAGATCTCGAACAGGGACCTACGAGCAGTACTTC.

Only a few counts were recorded for this clonotype. The gene calls are TRBV10-1 and TRBJ2-2; D tentatively reads TRBD1 or TRBD2 (6 bases each). Germline-derived CDR1 and CDR2 are WNHNN and SYGVQD (reference sequence). V lost 2 bases and J lost 4, with 11 bases in between. The CDR3 contains 15 residues. The CDR3 here is CASSETRGGTGELFF. CDR3 in DNA: TGCGCCAGCAGTGAGACCAGGGGAGGCACCGGGGAGCTGTTTTTT.

The V and J genes are TRBV6-2 or TRBV6-3 and TRBJ1-1, with D hard to call. Trimming removed 5 bases from V and 7 bases from J, with 17 bases in between. The CDR3 length is 14 residues. Germline V gene sequence: CDR1 MNHEY, CDR2 SVGEGT. The CDR3 loop reads CASSPDPTQFEAFF. The DNA of the CDR3 is TGTGCCAGCAGTCCCGACCCAACACAGTTTGAAGCTTTCTTT.

V usage is TRBV6-2 or TRBV6-3 and J usage is TRBJ2-1; TRBD2 might be the D (6 bases). Germline-derived CDR1 and CDR2 are MNHEY and SVGEGT. The CDR3 extends over 15 amino acids. With 4 bases removed from V and 4 bases from J, the gap between germline ends came to 14 bases. In DNA, the CDR3 is TGTGCCAGCAGTTTGGCCGGGGGAATTTACAATGAGCAGTTCTTC. This codes for CASSLAGGIYNEQFF.

Worth noting for this clonotype: Being one base from a much bigger clone, this may be a read error. The chain joins TRBV28 to TRBJ2-7; tentative D call: TRBD2 (5 bases). The germline V gene encodes CDR1 MDHEN and CDR2 SYDVKM. The CDR3 sequence is 15 residues long. V gave up 1 base and J gave up 5 bases, with 15 bases separating them. DNA for the CDR3: TGTGCCAGCAGTTTATTCCGAGGAGGTCTAGACGAGCAGTACTTC. It is translated as CASSLFRGGLDEQYF.

This clonotype was detected a few times. The chain is built from TRBV18 and TRBJ2-7; 11 positions agree with TRBD1. V trimming: 3 bases; J trimming: 3 bases; junction bases outside the gene matches: 1. Germline CDR1 and CDR2: KGHSH and LQKENI. The CDR3 is 14 amino acids. In nucleotides, the CDR3 is TGTGCCAGCTCACCTGGGACAGGGGGCTACGAGCAGTACGTC. Protein product: CASSPGTGGYEQYV.